Listed here are 9 T cell receptor beta chains from one sample, sequenced in a study of radiation and T cells in renal cell carcinoma. Noted time point: blood 2 weeks post-SBRT. This sample's treatment: 15 Gy SBRT to primary tumor, nephrectomy 4 weeks later. TCRdb keeps only in-frame clones here, not all; method: immunoSEQ multiplex PCR. The table records 40,000 to 60,000 clones, 80% of them present only once. The sequencing here drew on blood, taken from a patient whose treatment included radiotherapy and nephrectomy. These receptors all come from a woman in her seventies with renal cell carcinoma.

This clone showed up just a few times. The CDR3 sequence is CASSASWNTEAFF. The CDR3 DNA sequence: TGTGCCAGCAGTGCGAGTTGGAACACTGAAGCTTTCTTT. This sequence joins TRBV6-1 and TRBJ1-1; D not certain. The CDR3 consists of 13 residues. V was clipped by 4 bases and J by 1 base, with 7 bases between them. Germline CDR1 is MNHNS and CDR2 is SASEGT.

This chain links TRBV9 with TRBJ2-1; 14 bases map to TRBD2. Losses at the gene ends were 4 bases for V and 7 bases for J; bases not matched to a gene: 7. Germline values: CDR1 SGDLS, CDR2 YYNGEE. This CDR3 contains 16 residues. The CDR3 sequence: CASSSSGTSGRNEQFF. CDR3 in DNA: TGTGCCAGCAGCTCCTCCGGGACTAGCGGGAGAAATGAGCAGTTCTTC.

In its sample, this clone was seen a few times. This chain joins TRBV6-6 and TRBJ2-2; 12 bases align to TRBD2. The ends lost 6 bases at V and 6 bases at J; junction bases unmatched: 8. This CDR3 region has 16 residues. Germline CDR1 MNHNY, CDR2 SVGAGI (reference sequence). This chain's CDR3 is CASRALAGGAPGELFF. The CDR3 coding sequence is TGTGCCAGCAGGGCTCTAGCGGGAGGGGCACCCGGGGAGCTGTTTTTT.

The CDR3 DNA reads TGTGCCAGCTCACTTACAGGGGACACTGAAGCTTTCTTT. Amino acids: CASSLTGDTEAFF. The chain combines TRBV18 with TRBJ1-1; 7 nucleotides match TRBD1. There are 13 residues in the CDR3. In germline, CDR1 is KGHSH, CDR2 LQKENI. The V and J ends lost 4 bases and 3 bases, in that order; junction bases with no gene match: 2.

The chain is built from TRBV11-3 and TRBJ2-1; 7 bases are a match to TRBD1. The junction had 6 bases not matched to a gene; V was cut back by 2 bases and J by 8 bases. The CDR3 has 14 residues. Germline CDR1 SGHNT, CDR2 YENEEA. The CDR3 DNA reads as TGTGCCAGCAGCTTATTGACAGGGATAGATGAGCAGTTCTTC. This encodes CASSLLTGIDEQFF.

This clone was picked up one time. The rearrangement uses TRBV5-5 and TRBJ2-1, with TRBD2 matching over 13 bases. The V and J ends lost 4 bases and 7 bases, in that order; junction bases with no gene match: 8. Germline V gene sequence: CDR1 SGHKS, CDR2 YYEKEE (reference sequence). The CDR3 sequence is 16 residues long. CDR3 sequence: CASSPGLAGALNEQFF. CDR3 DNA: TGTGCCAGCAGCCCTGGACTAGCGGGAGCATTGAATGAGCAGTTCTTC.

This chain uses TRBV6-1 with TRBJ1-5, with D uncertain. V shed 7 bases and J shed 2 bases, with 9 bases lying between them. This CDR3 has 13 residues. Per the germline V gene, CDR1 is MNHNS and CDR2 is SASEGT. The CDR3 nucleotides are TGTGCCAGCATAGGCAAGGGCAATCAGCCCCAGCATTTT. It specifies CASIGKGNQPQHF.

The J gene is TRBJ2-5, the V gene TRBV27, with a tentative D call TRBD2 (7 bases). Germline assignment: CDR1 MNHEY and CDR2 SMNVEV (reference sequence). V dropped 5 bases and J dropped 1 base, with 17 bases sitting between them. The CDR3 spans 16 residues. The CDR3 sequence: CASSPLPGGGQETQYF. CDR3 nucleotide sequence: TGTGCCAGCAGTCCCCTCCCGGGGGGCGGCCAAGAGACCCAGTACTTC.

CDR3 in DNA: TGCGCCAGCAGCTACTTAGCGGGAGCTAATTTCTACGAGCAGTACTTC. Encoded protein: CASSYLAGANFYEQYF. The chain combines TRBV5-1 with TRBJ2-7; the match to TRBD2 covers 9 bases. V shed 3 bases and J 3 bases; nucleotides not matched to a gene: 10. This CDR3 has 16 amino acids. Germline lookup yields CDR1 SGHRS and CDR2 YFSETQ.